The sequence of this T cell receptor (beta chain) was determined in a study of cytomegalovirus exposure and HLA in healthy donors. Regarding the study as a whole: According to a subsequent analysis, TCR clusters from the first cohort were inclined to appear together in the roughly 130 validation repertoires. Cytomegalovirus association was listed for about 180 TCR beta chains.

Regarding this clone: Its antigen is still unknown.

Only in-frame clones appear in the TCRdb table, and some are missing; sequencing was by immunoSEQ multiplex PCR. The sample records some 75,000 clones, 90% to 97% being singletons. The TCR was taken from a woman between 18 and 29 years old in good health and CMV-seronegative. Sequenced input: PBMCs.

CDR3 loop: CASSLFSLGRTEAFF. The CDR3 nucleotides read TGTGCCAGCAGTTTATTTTCGTTGGGGCGAACTGAAGCTTTCTTT. This chain links TRBV28 with TRBJ1-1; possibly TRBD1 for D (5 bases). V was clipped by 1 base and J by 5 bases, with 14 bases between them. This CDR3 has 15 residues. The germline gives CDR1 MDHEN, CDR2 SYDVKM.